Following are 30 T cell receptor beta chains from one sample sequenced in a study of T cell repertoires in cytomegalovirus infection. TCRdb re-called the reads with MiXCR, one entry per CDR3 protein. This table holds roughly 920,000 distinct CDR3 sequences, 31% found once. No antigen has been assigned to these receptors. The sample here was cultured CD8+ T cells from PBMCs, taken from culture after CMV antigen stimulation. These receptors came from a human donor in good health (CMV status not recorded). Some clones in this sample may be carry-over from other donors' samples.

The J gene is TRBJ1-4, the V gene TRBV7-9, with D possibly TRBD1 on 6 matching bases. V was pared by 5 bases and J by 8 bases, with 15 bases between. The CDR3 extends over 14 amino acids. Per germline, CDR1 SEHNR and CDR2 FQNEAQ (reference sequence). CDR3 protein: CASSTQGIGEKLFF. DNA for the CDR3: TGTGCCAGCAGCACCCAGGGGATAGGAGAAAAACTGTTTTTT.

The sample holds a few counts of this clonotype. The rearrangement links TRBV12-3 or TRBV12-4 to TRBJ2-7; TRBD1 is a possible D gene (6 bases). Trimming left V 3 bases short and J 3 bases short, with 15 bases between. CDR3 length: 15 residues. CDR3 nucleotide sequence: TGTGCCAGCAGTTTCCAAGGACAGAGTAACTACGAGCAGTACTTC. Residues: CASSFQGQSNYEQYF.

A few counts support this clonotype. CDR3 in DNA: TGTGCCAGCACCGATAATTCACCCCTCCACTTT. Its protein product is CASTDNSPLHF. The V gene is TRBV6-2 or TRBV6-3, the J gene TRBJ1-6; D not resolved. Germline V CDR1 and CDR2: MNHEY, SVGEGT. The CDR3 extends over 11 amino acids. V lost 7 bases, J lost 5 bases, and 3 bases lay in between.

The chain links TRBV5-4 to TRBJ1-2; D ambiguous. The germline V gene encodes CDR1 SGHNT and CDR2 YYREEE (reference sequence). CDR3 length: 16 amino acids. Trimming removed 3 bases from V and 6 bases from J, with 21 bases in between. The CDR3 DNA reads TGTGCCAGCAGCTCCGGGCTCGTGTCACAGACCCATGGCTACACCTTC. This codes for CASSSGLVSQTHGYTF.

V and J are TRBV20-1 and TRBJ2-7; D is unresolved. Trimming removed 0 bases at V and 3 bases at J, with 9 bases between. Germline V gene sequence: CDR1 DFQATT, CDR2 SNEGSKA (reference sequence). The CDR3 covers 13 residues. CDR3 loop: CSARDRVVYEQYV. CDR3 in DNA: TGCAGTGCTAGAGATAGGGTAGTCTACGAGCAGTACGTC.

The chain has TRBV20-1 and TRBJ2-7, with 12 bases identical to TRBD1. Looked up from germline, CDR1 is DFQATT and CDR2 is SNEGSKA (reference sequence). The CDR3 spans 16 residues. J gave up 6 bases and V 0 bases, and 9 bases lay outside the gene matches. CDR3 region: CSARDPQGTGGSEQYV. In DNA form, the CDR3 reads TGCAGTGCTAGAGATCCTCAGGGGACAGGGGGCTCCGAGCAGTACGTC.

This clonotype has a single count. The chain couples TRBV10-3 to TRBJ1-2, with 9 bases matching TRBD1. Unmatched junction bases numbered 7, after V lost 5 bases and J lost 6 bases. The germline gives CDR1 ENHRY, CDR2 SYGVKD. The CDR3 extends over 14 amino acids. As DNA, the CDR3 is TGTGCCATCAGTCATTCGGACAGGGGCAATGGCTACACCTTC. Its protein is CAISHSDRGNGYTF.

The chain is built from TRBV15 and TRBJ1-5; 8 bases are shared with TRBD1. The V and J ends lost 0 bases and 6 bases, in that order; junction bases with no gene match: 7. Germline CDR1 reads LNHNV; CDR2 reads YYDKDF (reference sequence). CDR3 size: 16 residues. CDR3 DNA: TGTGCCACCAGCAGAGACCAGGGGGCGATTAGTCAGCCCCAGCATTTT. Its translation is CATSRDQGAISQPQHF.

This clonotype showed up just a few times. V usage is TRBV10-3 and J usage is TRBJ2-1; TRBD2 aligns across 11 bases. There are 16 residues in the CDR3. From germline, CDR1 is ENHRY and CDR2 SYGVKD. Germline trimming cut 3 bases from V and 8 bases from J; bases unmatched to any gene: 9. This CDR3 reads CAISDRASGGRDEQFF. Written as DNA, the CDR3 is TGTGCCATCAGTGATCGGGCTAGCGGGGGGAGGGATGAGCAGTTCTTC.

This clonotype was detected ten times or more. CDR3 sequence reads: CASSLGAKNIQYF. CDR3 in DNA: TGTGCCAGCAGCTTGGGGGCCAAAAACATTCAGTACTTC. The chain recombines TRBV7-2 with TRBJ2-4; no clear D gene. Germline V gene lookup returns CDR1 SGHTA and CDR2 FQGNSA. The CDR3 extends over 13 amino acids. The V gene lost 3 bases and the J gene lost 1 base, with 4 bases spanning the gap.

This clonotype was counted only a few times. The V gene is TRBV11-3, the J gene TRBJ2-2, with 8 nucleotides matching TRBD1. CDR1 SGHNT and CDR2 YENEEA come from the germline V gene. V lost 5 bases to trimming and J lost 2 bases; unmatched junction nucleotides: 7. This CDR3 is built from 16 residues. Here the CDR3 reads CASSHWTGLNTGELFF. The CDR3 bases are TGTGCCAGCAGCCACTGGACAGGGTTAAACACCGGGGAGCTGTTTTTT.

The chain links TRBV10-3 to TRBJ2-7; D gene ambiguous. Germline CDR1 and CDR2: ENHRY and SYGVKD. Trimming stripped 3 bases from V and 0 bases from J, with 15 bases between. CDR3 length: 16 amino acids. The chain's CDR3 is CAISDPGVTSSYEQYV. The DNA for the CDR3 is TGTGCCATCAGTGACCCTGGGGTGACGAGCTCCTACGAGCAGTACGTC.

This clonotype has a count of ten or more. The chain has TRBV5-5 and TRBJ1-3, with 12 bases matching TRBD1. The ends lost 3 bases at V and 2 bases at J; junction bases unmatched: 6. There are 17 residues in the CDR3. In germline, CDR1 is SGHKS, CDR2 YYEKEE (reference sequence). This chain's CDR3 is CASSSTRDRGPGNTIYF. CDR3 sequence (DNA): TGTGCCAGCAGCTCGACGAGGGACAGGGGGCCTGGAAACACCATATATTTT.

This clonotype was counted only a few times. The chain is built from TRBV27 and TRBJ2-1, with 9 bases identical to TRBD2. J was trimmed by 7 bases and V by 0 bases; bases with no gene match: 7. CDR3 size: 16 residues. Germline-derived CDR1 and CDR2 are MNHEY and SMNVEV (reference sequence). CDR3: CASSLSAGGPVNEQFF. In nucleotides, the CDR3 is TGTGCCAGCAGTTTATCGGCGGGGGGGCCGGTTAATGAGCAGTTCTTC.

The rearrangement links TRBV4-1 to TRBJ2-7; tentative D call: TRBD2 (6 bases). V was pared by 0 bases and J by 0 bases, with 12 bases between. This CDR3 contains 16 residues. Germline V gene data show CDR1 as MGHRA and CDR2 as YSYEKL. CDR3 residues: CASSQEGGMSSYEQYF. The CDR3 DNA is TGCGCCAGCAGCCAAGAGGGAGGAATGAGCTCCTACGAGCAGTACTTC.

This clonotype was counted between two and nine times. The chain has TRBV18 and TRBJ2-1; D may match TRBD1 or TRBD2 (5 bases each). The CDR3 covers 15 residues. V lost 3 bases and J lost 5, with 14 bases in between. In germline, CDR1 is KGHSH, CDR2 LQKENI. The CDR3 loop is CASSPDSGTNNEQFF. The CDR3 DNA sequence: TGTGCCAGCTCACCTGATTCCGGGACCAACAATGAGCAGTTCTTC.

The sample holds one count of this clonotype. The chain uses TRBV7-6 and TRBJ1-1; D unclear. This CDR3 is 14 amino acids long. The V gene's germline CDR1 is SGHVS and CDR2 FNYEAQ. V lost 5 bases, J lost 1 base, and 11 bases lay in between. CDR3: CASSTRRENTEAFF. In nucleotides, the CDR3 is TGTGCCAGCAGCACCCGTAGGGAGAACACTGAAGCTTTCTTT.

The chain couples TRBV9 to TRBJ1-5; D uncertain. V was pared by 0 bases and J by 5 bases, with 6 bases between. The germline gives CDR1 SGDLS, CDR2 YYNGEE. The CDR3 is 13 residues long. This chain's CDR3 is CASSVGSHQPQHF. CDR3 bases: TGTGCCAGCAGCGTAGGTAGTCATCAGCCCCAGCATTTT.

J is TRBJ2-1 and V is TRBV19; 10 bases line up with TRBD2. The CDR3 is 14 residues long. The germline gives CDR1 LNHDA, CDR2 SQIVND (reference sequence). V gave up 7 bases and J gave up 8 bases; unmatched junction bases: 8. The CDR3 DNA is TGTGCCAGTAAGGCCAGCGGGGGGGCGCATGAGCAGTTCTTC. It specifies CASKASGGAHEQFF.

In its sample, this clonotype was seen a few times. The V gene is TRBV7-9, the J gene TRBJ2-3; D is possibly TRBD1 or TRBD2 (5 bases each). CDR1 and CDR2 from the germline V gene are SEHNR and FQNEAQ (reference sequence). V was trimmed by 6 bases and J by 0 bases, leaving 16 bases between them. The CDR3 loop spans 16 amino acids. The chain's CDR3 is CASSEAGRTSTDTQYF. CDR3 nucleotides: TGTGCCAGCAGTGAGGCAGGGAGAACAAGCACAGATACGCAGTATTTT.

The chain uses TRBV7-6 and TRBJ1-1; D uncertain. Trimming removed 4 bases from V and 0 bases from J, with 12 bases in between. Per the germline V gene, CDR1 is SGHVS and CDR2 is FNYEAQ. This CDR3 has 15 amino acids. Written as DNA, the CDR3 is TGTGCCAGCAGCTCTAGTGAACGAATGAACACTGAAGCTTTCTTT. Its translation: CASSSSERMNTEAFF.

This clonotype appeared a few times. The chain has TRBV5-1 and TRBJ1-2; possibly TRBD1 for D (6 bases). The V end was cut by 0 bases, the J end by 6 bases, with 15 bases between. The CDR3 contains 15 residues. CDR1 is SGHRS and CDR2 is YFSETQ in the germline V gene. CDR3 DNA sequence: TGCGCCAGCAGCTTGGCCTTGGAGGGGGTCGATGGCTACACCTTC. Its translation is CASSLALEGVDGYTF.

The V gene is TRBV20-1, the J gene TRBJ1-2; no clear D. This CDR3 spans 13 amino acids. V shed 5 bases and J shed 4 bases, with 14 bases lying between them. The germline V gene has CDR1 DFQATT and CDR2 SNEGSKA (reference sequence). In DNA form, the CDR3 reads TGCAGTGCTTTCCTAGGAGGCGGCTATGGCTACACCTTC. Its translation is CSAFLGGGYGYTF.

This clonotype occurred many times. The chain links TRBV4-1 to TRBJ1-5; D might be TRBD1 (5 bases). CDR3 length equals 16 residues. Deletions cut 4 bases from V and 3 bases from J, with 16 bases between. From germline, CDR1 is MGHRA and CDR2 YSYEKL. The CDR3 coding sequence is TGCGCCAGCAGCCCTTGGACATCCCGGGACAATCAGCCCCAGCATTTT. Translated, it gives CASSPWTSRDNQPQHF.

This chain links TRBV6-1 with TRBJ1-2; D gene unclear. V was shortened by 2 bases and J by 4 bases, with 8 bases between the two germline ends. Germline V gives CDR1 MNHNS, CDR2 SASEGT. The CDR3 covers 13 residues. The CDR3 reads CASSEREAYGYTF. The CDR3 coding sequence is TGTGCCAGCAGTGAACGGGAGGCCTATGGCTACACCTTC.

This sequence joins TRBV5-4 and TRBJ2-1; TRBD2 matches at 10 bases. V lost 4 bases and J lost 7; bases outside the gene matches: 8. The CDR3 consists of 15 residues. Germline V lookup: CDR1 SGHNT, CDR2 YYREEE (reference sequence). The CDR3 coding sequence is TGTGCCAGCAGCGAGGGACTAGCGAGGTGGAATGAGCAGTTCTTC. Translated, it gives CASSEGLARWNEQFF.

The V gene is TRBV28, the J gene TRBJ1-5; the match to TRBD1 covers 7 bases. After removal of 6 bases from V and 4 bases from J, the junction contained 9 bases not matched to a gene. The CDR3 spans 15 residues. Germline CDR1 reads MDHEN; CDR2 reads SYDVKM. CDR3 protein: CASSHDRERNQPQHF. The CDR3 DNA is TGTGCCAGCAGCCACGACAGGGAACGAAATCAGCCCCAGCATTTT.

The chain has TRBV20-1 and TRBJ1-2; 8 positions agree with TRBD1. The CDR3 sequence is 13 residues long. Germline lookup yields CDR1 DFQATT and CDR2 SNEGSKA (reference sequence). After removal of 6 bases from V and 8 bases from J, the junction contained 11 bases not matched to a gene. CDR3 region: CSAPRTGTGGYTF. In DNA form, the CDR3 reads TGCAGTGCCCCTAGGACAGGGACGGGAGGCTACACCTTC.

The J gene is TRBJ1-2, the V gene TRBV7-6; the match to TRBD1 covers 7 bases. Germline CDR1 reads SGHVS; CDR2 reads FNYEAQ. The CDR3 is 15 residues long. Trimming cost V 1 base and J 4 bases; bases outside gene matches: 6. As DNA, the CDR3 is TGTGCCAGCAGCTTAGGTCAGGGGGTGATCTATGGCTACACCTTC. Translation gives CASSLGQGVIYGYTF. Full variable domain (remainder filled in from reference TRBV7-6 and TRBJ1-2): GAGVSQSPRYKVTKRGQDVALRCDPISGHVSLYWYRQALGQGPEFLTYFNYEAQQDKSGLPNDRFSAERPEGSISTLTIQRTEQRDSAMYRCASSLGQGVIYGYTFGSGTRLTVV.

J is TRBJ1-1 and V is TRBV29-1, with a possible D match to TRBD1 (5 bases). Germline assignment: CDR1 SQVTM and CDR2 ANQGSEA. The CDR3 length is 14 residues. V dropped 3 bases and J dropped 3 bases, with 14 bases sitting between them. CDR3 nucleotides: TGCAGCGTTGACGGGACGGACCGTCACACTGAAGCTTTCTTT. This sequence encodes CSVDGTDRHTEAFF. The whole variable domain, filled in from reference TRBV29-1 and TRBJ1-1, reads SAVISQKPSRDICQRGTSLTIQCQVDSQVTMMFWYRQQPGQSLTLIATANQGSEATYESGFVIDKFPISRPNLTFSTLTVSNMSPEDSSIYLCSVDGTDRHTEAFFGQGTRLTVV.